This T cell receptor beta chain was documented in a study of T cells after yellow fever vaccination (dated by TCRdb to between 2018 and 2020). Study-wide context: The SMART-Seq v4 Ultra Low Input RNA kit was used to prepare libraries from fractions with low cell numbers. Two healthy male donors, one aged 18 to 30 and one aged 30 to 39 years, were included in the cohort. Bulk TCR alpha and beta repertoires were sequenced longitudinally to track T-cell clones before and after primary and booster YFV17D yellow fever vaccination. Bulk PBMC replicates and cell subsets were isolated from blood drawn at multiple timepoints before and after both primary and secondary immunization.

Trimming at the junction amounts to 5 bases on V and 1 base on J, and the germline ends lie 16 bases apart. Per the germline V gene (reference sequence), SGHKS is the CDR1 and YYEKEE is the CDR2. The CDR3, cysteine through phenylalanine, is 15 amino acids long. The entry retains the CDR3 DNA only, 45 bases that are in frame from base 1. TCR cDNA was synthesized by 5'RACE template switching, through which a universal primer site and unique molecular identifiers were introduced. cDNA synthesis was primed from both the TCR alpha and TCR beta constant segments. Library amplification involved two PCR steps, and the second step added sample barcodes and sequencing adapters. Sequencing of the libraries was done on either Illumina HiSeq 2500 (2x100 bp) or NovaSeq (2x150 bp). In the paper's pipeline: MIGEC handled demultiplexing of reads and collapsing into UMI consensus sequences, while MiXCR performed V(D)J alignment. Vaccine-responding clonotypes were identified with edgeR using replicate PBMC samples, with FDR below 0.01 and a log2 fold change above 5 up to day 15 being required. Each bulk clonotype received a CD4 or CD8 identity based on whether the sequenced CD4 or CD8 repertoire contained that clonotype at higher abundance. TCRdb reprocessed the public reads (quality trimming at Q25 with fastp, clone calling with MiXCR) and kept in-frame beta chains. Rows matching on CDR3 protein sequence are summarized as one entry with the most common DNA and genes. The V and J calls, along with clone size, are taken from TCRdb and not from the paper's own processing. In this sample the table shows hundreds of thousands of distinct CDR3 sequences, 12% of which occur a single time. About 15% of the sample belongs to the ten largest clones.

Study-wide conclusions, independent of this receptor: Because only two donors were included in the study, the extent to which the findings can be generalized is limited. Computational filtering was needed because FACS-sorted repertoires could contain abundant contaminating clonotypes from the bulk population. A small share of clonotypes was detected in both CD4 and CD8 compartments, with the overlap likely arising from convergent recombination. Compared with the primary T-cell response, the secondary T-cell response was weaker but faster, peaking on day 5 rather than day 15. Most clones expanded after primary vaccination were re-detected after the booster (almost 97% of CD4 and 88% of CD8), suggesting broad memory maintenance.

In regard to this clonotype: The specificity of this receptor is unknown. Base qualities are not provided; no much larger clone lies one nucleotide away.

Taken with the paper, the label for treatment or condition translates to: live attenuated yellow fever vaccine strain. At each blood-draw timepoint, two biological replicates of bulk PBMCs were obtained. A standard Ficoll-Paque protocol was used to isolate PBMCs from peripheral blood. RNA was extracted with TriZol from bulk PBMCs, CD4 and CD8 fractions, and dextramer-positive and dextramer-negative fractions. Sequenced material: PBMCs, taken on the day of the yellow fever booster vaccination. This clonotype originated in a man aged 30 to 45 who received the YFV17D yellow fever vaccine. The V and J genes are TRBV5-5 and TRBJ2-7; the best D guess is TRBD1, with 5 bases matching. In nucleotide form, the sequence is TGTGCCAGCAGAATGGACACGACCCTTTCCTACGAGCAGTACTTC. It encodes CASRMDTTLSYEQYF.